This T cell receptor (beta chain) appears in the sequencing data of a study of a mutant IDH1 vaccine in newly diagnosed glioma listed by TCRdb under 2021. About the study as a whole: Patients received eight vaccinations in weeks 1, 3, 5, 7, 11, 15, 19 and 23, corresponding to visits V03 through V10. Vaccination started 4-6 weeks after radiotherapy alone, or was given together with temozolomide cycles in the groups whose treatment included chemotherapy. Of the approximately 30 treated patients, 62.5% were male and roughly 40% were female, and a mean age of approximately 40 years was recorded. Before enrollment, most patients had been given radiochemotherapy with temozolomide as standard therapy, while the rest had received either radiotherapy alone or temozolomide alone. Peripheral blood samples were drawn at six visits, namely V03 (baseline), V05, V07, V10, V12 and V13. For exploratory analyses, longitudinal TCRB deep sequencing was carried out in about two dozen treated patients wherever samples were available.

As concerns this clone: The antigen it binds to is not known. Base quality data are lacking; no much larger clone is found one base away.

Library generation was performed with the immunoSEQ multiplex PCR assay. Rearranged TCR beta chain sequences were amplified using the hsTCRB Kit according to the manufacturer's protocol. Sequencing of TCRB libraries was carried out on an Illumina MiSeq. Processing in the source paper ran as follows. Demultiplexing, trimming and gene mapping were performed with the kit vendor's proprietary platform. What TCRdb holds here is the immuneACCESS table cut down to in-frame rearrangements. Part of the clones is not present; checked against another copy, under half of the missing clones reflect an unresolved V gene, and the others are unexplained. V and J calls and clone size are given by that table; D and trimming were obtained from the DNA. This sample lists about 28,000 clones; approximately 88% were detected once. 15% to 25% of the sample comes from the top ten. Counted from cysteine to phenylalanine, this CDR3 has 15 amino acids. Of the read, only the CDR3 DNA is kept; its 45 bases are in frame from base 1. Trimming costs V 2 bases and J 3 bases, and their ends lie 13 bases apart. CDR1 MNHEY and CDR2 SVGAGI were looked up in the germline V gene.

The sample's time point label is to be understood as: week 5, during vaccination. A 20-mer mutant IDH1 peptide at 300 micrograms in Montanide made up each vaccine dose, which was injected subcutaneously together with topical imiquimod. The donors had newly diagnosed IDH1-mutant astrocytomas of WHO grade 3 or 4 that showed loss of nuclear ATRX. The samples were drawn from NOA16, a multicentre, single-arm, open-label phase I trial in Germany that tested a mutant IDH1 peptide vaccine in humans for the first time. Genomic DNA for TCRB sequencing was extracted from EDTA blood using the DNeasy Blood and Tissue Kit. General conclusions and limits of the study: The authors stated that sample limitations prevented analyses of patient blood samples from being reproduced. Pseudoprogression seemed to be unrelated to changes in the top peripheral T cell clonotypes found by TCRB sequencing. Availability determined which PBMC samples were chosen for TCRB deep sequencing. Vaccine-induced immune responses across multiple MHC alleles were detected in approximately 93% of patients.

Recombination joined TRBV6-5 with TRBJ1-1, with the D gene uncertain. Sequencing used PBMCs, obtained from a glioma patient whose treatment included an IDH1 peptide vaccine. This clonotype originated in a man between 18 and 35 years old with glioma. The sequenced DNA is TGTGCCAGCAGTTACCGGTCCAGGCGCGACACTGAAGCTTTCTTT. This is translated as CASSYRSRRDTEAFF.